The source of this TCR beta chain is a study of T cells in Graves' hyperthyroidism and ophthalmopathy (dated by TCRdb to about 2019). Turning to the overall study: Peripheral blood samples were taken at initial diagnosis, before any treatment was given. TCR V-J signatures able to tell the groups apart were searched for in a discovery cohort of 90 to 100 patients, of whom 43 had Graves' ophthalmopathy and about 60 had stable Graves' hyperthyroidism. Prospective prediction of ophthalmopathy was tested in an independent validation cohort consisting of 18 hyperthyroidism patients and approximately 16 patients who later progressed to ophthalmopathy. For training and testing, the 100 patients in the discovery cohort were randomly divided in a 7:3 ratio. Thyroid tissue and blood T-cell repertoires from about six Graves' hyperthyroidism patients were also compared in the study. Following sampling, methimazole starting at 30 mg daily was given to hyperthyroidism patients, and high-dose intravenous methylprednisolone was given to ophthalmopathy patients. The paper reports TCR Vbeta CDR3 sequencing of more than 120 peripheral blood samples: 40 to 45 ophthalmopathy, fewer than 80 hyperthyroidism and approximately 17 progressor patients.

V gives up 2 bases and J gives up 2 bases, and the segment between their germline ends measures 10 bases. Including cysteine and phenylalanine, the CDR3 has 14 amino acids. Only the CDR3 part of the read is kept: 42 bases, read in frame from the first base. Taken from the germline V gene, the CDR1 and CDR2 loops are SGHTA and FQGNSA. The TCR beta CDR3 regions were amplified from the RNA transcripts. The first round of RT-PCR for the TCR CDR3 was performed with the HTBI primer set and the Qiagen OneStep RT-PCR kit. The libraries were constructed in a second round of multiplex PCR and then size-selected and purified. The libraries were sequenced on an Illumina HiSeq2000 using paired-end 100 bp reads. On the study's bioinformatics: SOAPnuke was used to process the raw data, with reads discarded if the reads contained adapters or uncalled bases, had a mean Phred below 15, or lacked an exact constant-primer or identifier match. COPE v1.2.5 was used to merge high-quality paired reads, and clonotypes were defined as unique nucleotide sequences. MiTCR v1.1 was used to align the clonotypes against IMGT TRBV, TRBD and TRBJ reference segments. Only V-J combinations with frequency above 0.0001, covering approximately 99% of repertoires, were analysed. A TCS score was defined as the ratio of F50 (clonal expansion) to E x V (chaos), with BLOSUM62-based TCRdist applied between CDR3 peptides within each V-J. Welch's t-statistics and random forest reduced roughly 540 V-J features to roughly 13, which were used in a naive Bayes classifier (R e1071). The public reads were reanalyzed by TCRdb: fastp trimming at Q25, MiXCR alignment, in-frame beta chains only. Identical CDR3 proteins give one entry, which carries the most common genes and DNA. TCRdb, rather than the study authors, made the V and J calls. The sample table lists about 600,000 distinct CDR3 sequences, more than 12% of them with a count of one. Approximately 13% of the sample lies in the top ten.

This clonotype was observed a handful of times. Its antigen is still unknown. No much larger clone exists at a distance of one base, and base qualities are not known. Ophthalmopathy patients had moderately to severely active disease, Clinical Activity Score of at least 3, NOSPECS grade of at least 4, and duration under 3 months. Any patient with an uncontrolled infection, another autoimmune disease, pregnancy or lactation was excluded. Diagnoses relied on clinical symptoms, serum thyroxine and TRAb, thyroid ultrasound and orbital computed tomography. PBMCs were isolated from approximately 10 ml of fresh peripheral blood by Ficoll-Paque density gradient centrifugation. Trizol reagent was used to extract total RNA, and RNA quality was then checked on an Agilent 2100 Bioanalyzer. Points the paper makes about the study in general: Most expanded thyroid clonotypes (frequency above 0.001) were also detected in blood, suggesting blood repertoires may reflect thyroid immune responses. No statistical method was used to set the sample size in advance, and investigators knew the group allocation. During validation, the model predicted progression to ophthalmopathy a median of approximately 7 months ahead of onset, with approximately 70% sensitivity and 72% to 80% specificity. A model built on a 13 V-J signature distinguished ophthalmopathy from stable hyperthyroidism, reaching roughly 88% sensitivity and approximately 81% specificity in cross-validation and 80%/75% in testing.

The receptor chain draws on TRBV7-2 and TRBJ2-7; 5 matching bases give a weak D call of TRBD2. Sequencing was done on a sample of blood. This TCR derives from a woman aged 50 to 60 with Graves' ophthalmopathy. The DNA sequence is as follows: TGTGCCAGCAGCTTACAAAGCGGAACCTACGAGCAGTACTTC. Its translation reads: CASSLQSGTYEQYF.